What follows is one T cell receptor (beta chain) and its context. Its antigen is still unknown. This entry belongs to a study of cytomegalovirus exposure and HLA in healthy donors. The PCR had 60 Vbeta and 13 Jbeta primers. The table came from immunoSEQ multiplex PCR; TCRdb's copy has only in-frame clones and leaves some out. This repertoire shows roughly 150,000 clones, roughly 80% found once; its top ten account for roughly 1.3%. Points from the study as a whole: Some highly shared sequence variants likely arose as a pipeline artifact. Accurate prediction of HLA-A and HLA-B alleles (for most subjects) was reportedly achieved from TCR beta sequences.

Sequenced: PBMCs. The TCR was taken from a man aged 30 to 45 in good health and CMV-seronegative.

The CDR3, as DNA: TGTGCCAGCAACTTCCCCTCTGGTTCCGGAGGCATTCGCGAGCAGTACTTC. Translating gives CASNFPSGSGGIREQYF. V gene TRBV28 combines with J gene TRBJ2-7, with D maybe TRBD2 (5 bases). Germline-derived CDR1 and CDR2 are MDHEN and SYDVKM. This CDR3 has 17 residues. V was cut by 7 bases and J by 6 bases, with 28 bases left in between.